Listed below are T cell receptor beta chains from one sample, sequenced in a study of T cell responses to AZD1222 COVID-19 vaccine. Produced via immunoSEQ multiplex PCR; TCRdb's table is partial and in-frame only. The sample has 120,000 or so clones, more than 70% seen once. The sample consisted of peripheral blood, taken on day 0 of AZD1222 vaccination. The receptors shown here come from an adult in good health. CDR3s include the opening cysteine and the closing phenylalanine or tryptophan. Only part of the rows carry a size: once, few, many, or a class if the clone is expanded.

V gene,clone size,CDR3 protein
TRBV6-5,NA,CASSYHAGGQETQYF
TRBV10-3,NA,CAIRPGQGIHEQYF
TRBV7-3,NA,CASSLGRVVAFF
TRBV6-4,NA,CASSDSSFTDTQYF
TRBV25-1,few,CASSVDRAGGQPQHF
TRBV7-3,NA,CASSPTSGRFYEQYF
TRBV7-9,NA,CASSWGGRSYEQYF
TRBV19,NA,CASNTGTDEQYF
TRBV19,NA,CASSIFASGSVRETQYF
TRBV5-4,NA,CASRDRVESEQYF
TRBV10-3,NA,CAIRGRLGVMNTEAFF
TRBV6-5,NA,CASSYQGSSSGNTIYF
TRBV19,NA,CASSMGTGGANGYTF
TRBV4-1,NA,CASSQGYRNTEAFF
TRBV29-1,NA,CSVERSEAFF
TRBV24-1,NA,CATSVSGRGLIGELFF
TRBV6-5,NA,CASSFDSYNEQFF
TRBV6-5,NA,CASSYLPDRGTIYF
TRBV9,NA,CASSVSTSNYEAFF
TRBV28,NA,CASRTESYNEQFF
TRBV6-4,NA,CASSPGGDQPQHF
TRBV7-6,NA,CASSLAVGGNTEAFF
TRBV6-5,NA,CASRLRKQGYYGYTF
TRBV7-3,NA,CASSLGDSTAYEQYF
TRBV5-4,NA,CASSSTSLNEKLFF
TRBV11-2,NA,CASSSRLASFYNEQFF
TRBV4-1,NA,CASSQGKLGQFF
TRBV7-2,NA,CASSSPVTWETQYF
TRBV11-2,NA,CASSLRGAGELFF
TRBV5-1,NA,CASSPSRVATEAFF
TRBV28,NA,CASTRPGTYEQYF
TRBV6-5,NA,CANQDRIYYPYEQYF
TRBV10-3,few,CAISESFGGENTEAFF
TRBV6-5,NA,CASSYRKFSYEQYF
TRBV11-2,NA,CASSLPWAGTGDGYTF
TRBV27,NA,CASSLGSGNYEQYF